The rows below give T cell receptor beta chains drawn from one sample of a study of early T cells in non-severe SARS-CoV-2 infection. TCRdb reanalysed the 5' RACE reads using MiXCR and keeps one entry per CDR3 protein. The repertoire has roughly 25,000 distinct CDR3 sequences, approximately 4.1% of them found once; the top ten carry 5% to 7.5%. Sequencing was done on a sample of whole blood. Receptor source: an adult who was a healthcare worker with PCR-confirmed SARS-CoV-2 infection or an uninfected control (not recorded which). Each CDR3 is given with its conserved first and last residue. Each record gives: J gene, clone size, D gene, V gene, CDR3 protein, CDR3 DNA. D genes are given only for firm matches. Only some rows state a clone size, as once, few, many or a class for expanded clones.

>TRBJ2-2|many|TRBD2|TRBV5-1
CASKEMGLDPGELFF
TGCGCCAGCAAGGAGATGGGACTAGATCCCGGGGAGCTGTTTTTT
>TRBJ2-2|many|NA|TRBV6-2/TRBV6-3
CASSRPGELFF
TGTGCCAGCAGTAGGCCCGGGGAGCTGTTTTTT
>TRBJ1-3|many|NA|TRBV20-1
CSASASRGQGNTIYF
TGCAGTGCTAGCGCAAGTCGGGGGCAGGGAAACACCATATATTTT
>TRBJ1-1|few|NA|TRBV11-2
CASSSLRGSLNTEAFF
TGTGCCAGCAGCTCCCTCCGAGGGAGTTTGAACACTGAAGCTTTCTTT
>TRBJ2-1|many|NA|TRBV11-2
CASSLVREQFF
TGTGCCAGCAGCTTAGTCCGTGAGCAGTTCTTC
>TRBJ2-3|many|NA|TRBV3-1
CASSQDVGDFQTDTQYF
TGTGCCAGCAGCCAAGATGTGGGGGACTTTCAAACAGATACGCAGTATTTT
>TRBJ2-4|many|NA|TRBV5-8
CASSLSGSVKQYF
TGTGCCAGCAGCTTGTCAGGAAGCGTAAAACAGTACTTC
>TRBJ2-5|many|NA|TRBV7-9
CASSLLQAEETQYF
TGTGCCAGCAGCTTGCTGCAGGCAGAAGAGACCCAGTACTTC
>TRBJ2-7|many|TRBD2|TRBV4-2
CASSQGGAGGAYEQYF
TGTGCCAGCAGCCAAGGGGGAGCGGGAGGCGCCTACGAGCAGTACTTC
>TRBJ2-2|NA|TRBD1|TRBV29-1
CSVGGRRSGELFF
TGCAGCGTAGGGGGCAGGCGGAGCGGGGAGCTGTTTTTT
>TRBJ2-3|many|NA|TRBV7-9
CASSFVGISTDTQYF
TGTGCCAGCAGCTTTGTCGGGATCAGCACAGATACGCAGTATTTT
>TRBJ2-7|many|NA|TRBV5-1
CASSAGTQVYEQYF
TGCGCCAGCAGCGCCGGGACACAGGTCTACGAGCAGTACTTC
>TRBJ2-1|many|NA|TRBV7-3
CASSPGANNEQFF
TGTGCCAGCAGCCCAGGGGCAAACAATGAGCAGTTCTTC
>TRBJ2-2|NA|NA|TRBV12-3/TRBV12-4
CASRPQTTGELFF
TGTGCCAGCAGGCCTCAGACCACCGGGGAGCTGTTTTTT
>TRBJ2-6|many|TRBD2|TRBV19
CASSIYSGTISGANVLTF
TGTGCCAGTAGTATATATAGCGGGACCATCTCTGGGGCCAACGTCCTGACTTTC
>TRBJ2-3|NA|NA|TRBV10-2
CASSAPSGRTDTQYF
TGCGCCAGCAGTGCGCCCAGCGGCCGCACAGATACGCAGTATTTT
>TRBJ2-3|few|NA|TRBV9
CASSVTGSDSDTQYF
TGTGCCAGCAGCGTAACAGGGAGTGATTCGGATACGCAGTATTTT
>TRBJ2-7|few|NA|TRBV20-1
CSASFRDYEQYF
TGCAGTGCTAGTTTCAGGGACTACGAGCAGTACTTC
>TRBJ2-1|few|NA|TRBV11-1
CASSSHPNEQFF
TGTGCCAGCAGCTCCCACCCCAATGAGCAGTTCTTC
>TRBJ1-5|many|TRBD1|TRBV6-2/TRBV6-3
CASSKTGLNQPQHF
TGTGCCAGCAGTAAGACAGGGCTAAATCAGCCCCAGCATTTT
>TRBJ2-1|many|NA|TRBV20-1
CSARGSIHEQFF
TGCAGTGCTAGGGGGAGCATCCATGAGCAGTTCTTC
>TRBJ1-1|many|NA|TRBV3-1
CASSHLGSENTEAFF
TGTGCCAGCAGCCACCTAGGTTCAGAGAACACTGAAGCTTTCTTT
>TRBJ2-1|many|NA|TRBV18
CASSGLRGNEQFF
TGTGCCAGTTCGGGTCTCCGAGGGAATGAGCAGTTCTTC
>TRBJ2-7|many|NA|TRBV4-1
CASSHPEGRRNYEQYF
TGCGCCAGCAGCCACCCGGAGGGACGGCGAAACTACGAGCAGTACTTC
>TRBJ2-3|many|NA|TRBV7-2
CASSSPLGAAQYF
TGTGCCAGCAGCTCCCCCCTAGGGGCCGCGCAGTATTTT
>TRBJ2-5|many|NA|TRBV5-1
CASSLREGGETQYF
TGCGCCAGCAGCTTGAGGGAAGGGGGAGAGACCCAGTACTTC
>TRBJ2-7|few|NA|TRBV18
CASSPASSYEQYF
TGTGCCAGCTCACCAGCCAGTTCCTACGAGCAGTACTTC
>TRBJ2-1|few|TRBD2|TRBV7-2
CASSLTPTSGYNEQFF
TGTGCCAGCAGCTTAACCCCGACTAGCGGGTACAATGAGCAGTTCTTC
>TRBJ1-2|few|NA|TRBV7-2
CASSLDRESGYTF
TGTGCCAGCAGCTTAGACAGGGAGAGTGGCTACACCTTC
>TRBJ1-1|few|NA|TRBV29-1
CSAGRNTEAFF
TGCAGCGCCGGGCGGAACACTGAAGCTTTCTTT
>TRBJ2-1|medium-sized|NA|TRBV7-6
CASSLAQNSYNEQFF
TGTGCCAGCAGCTTAGCGCAGAACTCGTACAATGAGCAGTTCTTC
>TRBJ1-2|NA|TRBD1|TRBV5-6
CASSLVTGVGSGYTF
TGTGCCAGCAGCTTGGTGACAGGGGTAGGTAGCGGCTACACCTTC
>TRBJ1-1|medium-sized|NA|TRBV4-1
CASSQSPGVLNTEAFF
TGCGCCAGCAGCCAGAGCCCAGGGGTCTTGAACACTGAAGCTTTCTTT
>TRBJ2-2|NA|NA|TRBV7-8
CASSLRGTGELFF
TGTGCCAGCAGCTTACGGGGCACCGGGGAGCTGTTTTTT
>TRBJ2-3|few|NA|TRBV5-6
CASSLRLTDTQYF
TGTGCCAGCAGCTTAAGACTGACGGATACGCAGTATTTT
>TRBJ1-2|NA|NA|TRBV5-4
CASSLAGSRGYTF
TGTGCCAGCAGCTTGGCGGGGTCCCGTGGCTACACCTTC
>TRBJ2-3|many|NA|TRBV9
CASSTTRGTQYF
TGTGCCAGCAGCACGACACGTGGTACGCAGTATTTT
>TRBJ1-5|many|NA|TRBV12-3/TRBV12-4
CASSLGDRSNQPQHF
TGTGCCAGCAGCCTGGGAGACAGGAGCAATCAGCCCCAGCATTTT
>TRBJ2-5|NA|NA|TRBV6-2/TRBV6-3
CASSYSDSSSLGETQYF
TGTGCCAGCAGTTACTCGGACAGTTCTAGCCTGGGGGAGACCCAGTACTTC
>TRBJ2-1|many|TRBD1|TRBV5-6
CASSLLQGSYNEQFF
TGTGCCAGCAGCTTGTTACAGGGGTCCTACAATGAGCAGTTCTTC
>TRBJ2-7|many|TRBD2|TRBV6-2/TRBV6-3
CASSLPGLAGGPDEQYF
TGTGCCAGCAGTTTGCCGGGACTAGCGGGAGGGCCGGACGAGCAGTACTTC
>TRBJ2-7|NA|TRBD2|TRBV20-1
CSAEKRESYEQYF
TGCAGTGCTGAGAAGCGGGAGTCCTACGAGCAGTACTTC
>TRBJ1-1|many|TRBD1|TRBV2
CASSDPGQVALGTEAFF
TGTGCCAGCAGTGACCCGGGACAGGTGGCGTTAGGCACTGAAGCTTTCTTT
>TRBJ1-6|many|NA|TRBV5-5
CASSPGPVISSPLHF
TGTGCCAGCAGCCCGGGACCGGTTATAAGTTCACCCCTCCACTTT
>TRBJ2-7|medium-sized|NA|TRBV2
CASKKKLLDYEQYF
TGTGCCAGCAAAAAGAAGTTATTGGACTACGAGCAGTACTTC
>TRBJ2-1|many|NA|TRBV19
CASSIDHVAGLSNEQFF
TGTGCCAGTAGTATAGATCACGTGGCGGGACTCTCCAATGAGCAGTTCTTC
>TRBJ2-5|many|NA|TRBV6-5
CASSYSRRAAETQYF
TGTGCCAGCAGTTACTCGAGGAGGGCTGCAGAGACCCAGTACTTC
>TRBJ2-1|many|NA|TRBV5-1
CASSLESSSEQFF
TGCGCCAGCAGCTTGGAGAGTAGTTCCGAGCAGTTCTTC
>TRBJ2-7|few|NA|TRBV6-1
CASRGHSYEQYF
TGTGCCAGCAGAGGACACTCCTACGAGCAGTACTTC
>TRBJ2-3|many|NA|TRBV7-6
CASSSGDIPVADTQYF
TGTGCCAGCAGCTCCGGGGACATTCCTGTCGCAGATACGCAGTATTTT
>TRBJ2-3|NA|NA|TRBV7-2
CASTLRVPTDTQYF
TGTGCCAGCACCCTGAGGGTGCCCACAGATACGCAGTATTTT
>TRBJ1-1|many|NA|TRBV10-1
CASSDGTEAFF
TGCGCCAGCAGTGACGGGACTGAAGCTTTCTTT
>TRBJ2-1|many|TRBD2|TRBV9
CASSVDGGRGYNEQFF
TGTGCCAGCAGCGTAGATGGCGGGAGAGGCTACAATGAGCAGTTCTTC
>TRBJ2-2|many|NA|TRBV6-4
CASSRSGQTGELFF
TGTGCCAGCAGTAGATCCGGACAAACCGGGGAGCTTTTTTTT
>TRBJ2-7|many|TRBD2|TRBV7-9
CASSFSGSEYEQYF
TGTGCCAGCAGCTTTAGCGGGAGCGAGTACGAGCAGTACTTC
>TRBJ2-6|few|NA|TRBV7-8
CASSLFSGTGIFGANVLTF
TGTGCCAGCAGCTTATTTTCCGGGACCGGAATATTTGGGGCCAACGTCCTGACTTTC
>TRBJ1-1|many|NA|TRBV12-3/TRBV12-4
CASSFITGQAFF
TGTGCCAGCAGTTTTATAACAGGGCAAGCTTTCTTT